This T cell receptor (beta chain) was sequenced during a study of regulatory T cells in long-lasting Graves disease (dated by TCRdb to the early 2020s). Some background on the complete study: Persistent Graves' disease meant more than 5 years of antithyroid drug treatment with TSH receptor autoantibodies that stayed positive. Persistent Graves' disease patients were compared with newly diagnosed Graves' disease patients by peripheral blood TCR sequencing and RNA sequencing. The study took place in China and was registered as a clinical trial. TCR sequencing covered about 13 persistent and approximately 20 newly diagnosed Graves' disease patients, some 33 samples in total. Antithyroid drugs had been taken for roughly 10 years on average by persistent Graves' disease patients in the clinical cohort. Overall study outcomes, separate from this receptor: Sequencing and analysis were restricted to the TCR beta chain. A larger number of public clonotypes was shared among persistent patients (fewer than 3,000) than among newly diagnosed patients (more than 850). Only peripheral blood was studied, because thyroid tissue, the primary lesion, was inaccessible. Preferential use of TRBV28, TRBJ1-2 and TRBJ2-5 was observed in persistent disease, whereas TRBV20-1 and TRBJ2-1 were favored in newly diagnosed disease. Persistent Graves' disease patients showed lower TCR Shannon entropy and fewer highly expanded clones than newly diagnosed patients, suggesting clonal expansion. The authors noted that the small sample size was a limitation that may lower accuracy.

Notes on this clonotype: Its antigen remains undetermined. Per-nucleotide qualities are absent, and no much larger clonotype sits a single base away.

Taken with the paper, the label for time point translates to: persistent/refractory GD, antithyroid drugs over 5 years with positive TRAb. For both TCR sequencing and RNA sequencing, RNA was extracted from PBMCs in TRIzol. The diagnosis of Graves' disease was made according to American Thyroid Association guidelines. Patients were recruited from an endocrinology department in Xi'an, China. Each patient gave approximately 8.8 milliliters of peripheral blood, collected in an EDTA anticoagulant tube. Ficoll Paque Plus density gradient separation was used to isolate PBMCs, and no further T cell sorting was done. An Agilent 2100 Bioanalyzer and agarose gel were used to check RNA quality, and a NanoDrop 2000 was used to measure RNA concentration. The receptor library was made with multiplex PCR. Sequencing instrument: Illumina HiSeq 4000. iRepertoire HTBI primers and Arm-PCR amplification of CDR3 regions were used to construct TCR beta libraries. Before sequencing, the PCR products went through gel purification. Per the original workflow: Gene usage analysis of CDR3 amino acid clonotypes relied on the roughly 64 TRBV and about 15 TRBJ segments identified across samples. COPE and FqMerger were used to merge filtered high-quality paired reads into contigs. Contigs were aligned with BLAST to IMGT TRBV, TRBD and TRBJ reference genes, and CDR3 was defined per IMGT. Clonotypes above 0.1% frequency were classified as highly expanded clones. Shannon entropy served as the measure of repertoire diversity, while the Gini coefficient captured V-J evenness. Public clonotypes were defined as clonotypes shared by more than one individual. The public reads were reprocessed in TCRdb via fastp at Q25 and MiXCR, keeping in-frame beta chains. Here each entry gathers all rows of one CDR3 protein and keeps the most common genes and DNA. TCRdb, rather than the study authors, made the V and J calls. The sample profile shows roughly 500,000 distinct CDR3 sequences; around a fifth of them were found once. The ten largest account for roughly 6.9% of the sample.

CDR1 and CDR2 were assigned from the germline V gene (reference sequence) as SEHNR and FQNEAQ. The CDR3, from cysteine to phenylalanine, totals 14 residues. The only DNA kept is the CDR3, 42 bases in frame from the first base. V is shortened by 6 bases, J by 3 bases, and the region joining them spans 12 bases. The sequence derives from a female donor with Graves disease. The sequencing here drew on peripheral blood mononuclear cells (PBMCs), taken when the disease was refractory, from a patient treated with antithyroid drugs. Here the chain combines TRBV7-9 and TRBJ1-5; the D segment could be TRBD1, given 6 matching bases. The CDR3 loop reads CASSTGQPNQPQHF. In nucleotides, the sequence is TGTGCCAGCAGTACCGGACAGCCCAATCAGCCCCAGCATTTT.